This paragraph covers one TCR beta chain sequence. What it recognizes is unknown. The CDR3 extends over 14 amino acids. V was cut by 4 bases and J by 3 bases, with 12 bases left in between. Germline V gene sequence: CDR1 SGHRS, CDR2 YFSETQ. In the library, individual cDNA molecules carried attached unique molecular identifiers. TCRdb itself ran the 5' RACE reads through MiXCR, one entry per CDR3 protein. Here the sample spans some 46,000 distinct CDR3 sequences, 9.3% being singletons. The data were taken from a study of early T cells in non-severe SARS-CoV-2 infection. For the study at large: Investigators sequenced bulk RNA drawn from unsorted whole blood, and chains remained unpaired.

Study conclusions and caveats: VDJdb-based matching was biased toward anti-spike CD8 responses and missed private and CD4 specificities.

Input material: whole blood. The chain uses TRBV5-1 and TRBJ2-3; TRBD2 is a possible D gene (6 bases). The TCR comes from an adult who was a healthcare worker with PCR-confirmed SARS-CoV-2 infection or an uninfected control (not recorded which). CDR3 region: CASSNSGGTDTQYF. CDR3 nucleotide sequence: TGCGCCAGCAGCAATAGCGGAGGGACAGATACGCAGTATTTT.